This T cell receptor beta chain was identified during a study of T cells in localized non-small cell lung cancer. Clones were sequenced by immunoSEQ multiplex PCR, and TCRdb holds only the in-frame ones, with some missing. Here the sample spans more than 15,000 clones, around 83% being singletons. The material sequenced was peripheral blood, taken before any cancer treatment. This TCR derives from a male donor older than 55 with stage I lung adenocarcinoma.

Written as DNA, the CDR3 is TGTGCCAGCAGCATATGGACGGCGAACACTGAAGCTTTCTTT. Protein: CASSIWTANTEAFF. The rearrangement links TRBV7-9 to TRBJ1-1; unclear D gene. The CDR3 runs 14 residues. Per germline, CDR1 SEHNR and CDR2 FQNEAQ (reference sequence). Trimming removed 5 bases from V and 1 base from J, with 11 bases in between.